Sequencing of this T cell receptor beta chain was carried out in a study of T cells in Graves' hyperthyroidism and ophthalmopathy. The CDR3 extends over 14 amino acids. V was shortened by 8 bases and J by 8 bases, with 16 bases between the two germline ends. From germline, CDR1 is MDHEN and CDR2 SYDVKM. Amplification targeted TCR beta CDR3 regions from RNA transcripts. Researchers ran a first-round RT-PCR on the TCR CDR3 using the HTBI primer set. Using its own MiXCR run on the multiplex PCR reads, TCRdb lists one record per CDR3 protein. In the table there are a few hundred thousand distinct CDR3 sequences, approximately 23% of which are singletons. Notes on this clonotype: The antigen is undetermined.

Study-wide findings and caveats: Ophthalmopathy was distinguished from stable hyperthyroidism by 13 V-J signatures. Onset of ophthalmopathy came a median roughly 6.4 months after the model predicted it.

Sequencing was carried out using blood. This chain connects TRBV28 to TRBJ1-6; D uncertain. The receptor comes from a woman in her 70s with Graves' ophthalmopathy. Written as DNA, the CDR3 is TGTGCCAGCGCCCGGCAGGAAAGGGATTCACCCCTCCACTTT. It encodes CASARQERDSPLHF.